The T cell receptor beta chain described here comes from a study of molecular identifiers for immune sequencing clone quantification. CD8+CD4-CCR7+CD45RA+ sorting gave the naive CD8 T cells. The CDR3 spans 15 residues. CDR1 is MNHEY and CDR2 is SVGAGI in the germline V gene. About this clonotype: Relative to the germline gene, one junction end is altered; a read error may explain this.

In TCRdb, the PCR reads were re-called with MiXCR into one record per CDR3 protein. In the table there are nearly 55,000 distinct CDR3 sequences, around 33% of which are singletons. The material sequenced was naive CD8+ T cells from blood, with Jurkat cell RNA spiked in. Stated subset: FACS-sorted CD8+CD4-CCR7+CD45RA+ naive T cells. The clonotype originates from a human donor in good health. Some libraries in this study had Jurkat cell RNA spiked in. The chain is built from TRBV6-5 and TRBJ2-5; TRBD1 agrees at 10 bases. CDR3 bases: TGTGCCGGCAGTTATGGGACAGGGGCCCGAGAGACCCAGTACTTC. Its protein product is CAGSYGTGARETQYF.